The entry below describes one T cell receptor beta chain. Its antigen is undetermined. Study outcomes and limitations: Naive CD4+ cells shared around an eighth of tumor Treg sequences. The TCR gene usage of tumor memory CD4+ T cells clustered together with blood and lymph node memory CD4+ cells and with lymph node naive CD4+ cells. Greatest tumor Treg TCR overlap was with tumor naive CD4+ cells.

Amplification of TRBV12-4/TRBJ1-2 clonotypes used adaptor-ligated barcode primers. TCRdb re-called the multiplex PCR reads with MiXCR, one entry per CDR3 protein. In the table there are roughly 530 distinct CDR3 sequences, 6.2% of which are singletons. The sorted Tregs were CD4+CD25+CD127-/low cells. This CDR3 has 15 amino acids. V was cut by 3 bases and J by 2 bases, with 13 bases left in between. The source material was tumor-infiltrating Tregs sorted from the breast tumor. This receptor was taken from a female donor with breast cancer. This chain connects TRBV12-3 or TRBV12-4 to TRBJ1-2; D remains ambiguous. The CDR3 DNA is TGTGCCAGCAGTTTCAACAGACGACTAAACTATGGCTACACCTTC. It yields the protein CASSFNRRLNYGYTF.